This entry is about one T cell receptor beta chain. Its antigen is still unknown. This entry comes from a study of cytomegalovirus exposure and HLA in healthy donors. Findings and limits, study-wide: In the analysis, some V segments, TRBV6-2 and TRBV6-3 included, were excluded as indistinguishable.

The CDR3 contains 12 residues. The V gene end was trimmed by 4 bases and the J gene end by 4 bases; junction bases not matched to a gene: 0. Germline assignment: CDR1 KGHSH and CDR2 LQKENI. The PCR employed 60 Vbeta primers together with 13 Jbeta primers. Source study methods: Later, some 79 million unique TCR beta chains were counted in an analysis, and around 11 million of them were shared. The method was immunoSEQ multiplex PCR; TCRdb's version includes in-frame clones alone and lacks a portion of them. Clone size and the V and J calls come from that table; the DNA yielded D and trimming. Of roughly 43,000 clones listed, 77% are singletons.

This sequence joins TRBV18 and TRBJ2-5; 7 nucleotides align to TRBD2. The receptor was isolated from a man younger than 40 in good health and CMV-seronegative. Sample: PBMCs. The chain's CDR3 is CASSLAGETQYF. CDR3 in DNA: TGTGCCAGCTCACTAGCGGGAGAGACCCAGTACTTC.